This TCR beta chain was found in a study of human T cells and chemical hapten exposure. Study summary: Mostly female patients had alopecia areata, totalis or universalis.

The sample's time point: patch test 1, 2 weeks after DPC sensitization. Stated treatment: therapeutic diphenylcyclopropenone sensitization with weekly scalp DPC. The length of the CDR3 is 19 residues. Germline lookup yields CDR1 LGHNA and CDR2 YNFKEQ. V shed 0 bases, J shed 1 base, and the junction held 9 bases outside the gene matches. TCRdb reprocessed the RACE reads with MiXCR, giving one entry per CDR3 protein. The data contain some 200,000 distinct CDR3 sequences, about a fifth of them seen just once; the ten biggest clones take up 6.7%. This sequence joins TRBV4-2 and TRBJ2-2, with 9 nucleotides matching TRBD2. The source material was whole blood, sampled in connection with sensitization to the hapten diphenylcyclopropenone (DPC). This receptor was taken from a woman between 50 and 59 years old with alopecia areata. Some clones in this sample may be carry-over from other donors' samples. This chain's CDR3 is CASSQETPGTSLNTGELFF. In DNA, the CDR3 is TGTGCCAGCAGCCAAGAGACCCCCGGGACTAGCTTGAACACCGGGGAGCTGTTTTTT.